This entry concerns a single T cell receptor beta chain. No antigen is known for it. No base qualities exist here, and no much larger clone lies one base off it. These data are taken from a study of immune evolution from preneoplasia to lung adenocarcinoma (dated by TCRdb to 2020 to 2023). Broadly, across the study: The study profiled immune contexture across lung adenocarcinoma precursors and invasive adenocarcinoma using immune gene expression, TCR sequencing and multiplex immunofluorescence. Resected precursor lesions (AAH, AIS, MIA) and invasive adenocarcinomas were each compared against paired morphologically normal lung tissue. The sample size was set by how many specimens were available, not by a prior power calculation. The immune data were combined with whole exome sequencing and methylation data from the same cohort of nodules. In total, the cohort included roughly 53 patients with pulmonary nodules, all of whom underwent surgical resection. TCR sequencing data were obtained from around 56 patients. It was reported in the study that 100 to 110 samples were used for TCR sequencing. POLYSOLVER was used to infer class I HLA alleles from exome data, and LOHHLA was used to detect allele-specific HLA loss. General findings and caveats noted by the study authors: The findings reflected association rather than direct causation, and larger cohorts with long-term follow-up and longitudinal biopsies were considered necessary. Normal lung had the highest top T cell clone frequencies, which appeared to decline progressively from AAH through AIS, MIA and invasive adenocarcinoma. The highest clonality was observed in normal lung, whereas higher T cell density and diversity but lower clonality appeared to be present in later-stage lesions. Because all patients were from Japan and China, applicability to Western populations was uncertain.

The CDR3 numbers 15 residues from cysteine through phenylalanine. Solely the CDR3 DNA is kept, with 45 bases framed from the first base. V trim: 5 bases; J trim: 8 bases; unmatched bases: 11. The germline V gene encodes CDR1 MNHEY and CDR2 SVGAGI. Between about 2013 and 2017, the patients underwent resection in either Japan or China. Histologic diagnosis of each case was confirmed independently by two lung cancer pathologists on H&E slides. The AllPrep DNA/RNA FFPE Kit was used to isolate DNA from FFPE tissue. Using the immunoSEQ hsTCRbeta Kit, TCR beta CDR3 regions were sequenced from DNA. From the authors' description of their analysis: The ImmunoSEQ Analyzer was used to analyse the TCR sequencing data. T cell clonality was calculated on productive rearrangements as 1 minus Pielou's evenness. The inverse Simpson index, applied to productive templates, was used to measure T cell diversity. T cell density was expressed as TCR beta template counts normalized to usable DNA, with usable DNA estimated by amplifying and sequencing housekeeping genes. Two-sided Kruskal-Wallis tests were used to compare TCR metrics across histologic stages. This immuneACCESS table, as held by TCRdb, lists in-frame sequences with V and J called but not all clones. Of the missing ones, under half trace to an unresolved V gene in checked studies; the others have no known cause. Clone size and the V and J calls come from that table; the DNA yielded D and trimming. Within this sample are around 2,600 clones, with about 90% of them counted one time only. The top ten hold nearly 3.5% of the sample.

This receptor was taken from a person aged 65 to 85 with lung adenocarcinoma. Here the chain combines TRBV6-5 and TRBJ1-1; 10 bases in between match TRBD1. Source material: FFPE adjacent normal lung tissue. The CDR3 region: CASSSPGQGKEEAFF. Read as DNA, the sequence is TGTGCCAGCAGTAGCCCGGGACAGGGGAAGGAGGAAGCTTTCTTT.